This T cell receptor beta chain appears in the sequencing data of a study of CD8+ T cells in alopecia areata. On the study more broadly: Each day, treated patients took oral tofacitinib twice, at 5 to 10 mg per dose.

This CDR3 spans 13 amino acids. V dropped 5 bases and J dropped 7 bases, with 14 bases sitting between them. CDR1 is MNHEY and CDR2 is SVGAGI in the germline V gene. Treatment given: oral pan-JAK inhibitor, 5-10 mg twice daily. Researchers gathered lesional scalp punch biopsies and peripheral blood from patients with alopecia areata. Extracted from the samples, RNA was reverse transcribed into cDNA to serve as the sequencing template. The method was immunoSEQ multiplex PCR; TCRdb's version includes in-frame clones alone and lacks a portion of them. Here the sample spans about 210,000 clones, 64% being singletons. About this clone itself: Antigen unknown.

Broader study findings: The study found that many expanded lesional clones persisted in scalp and blood during tofacitinib. Higher clonality and more expanded CD8+ clones appeared in lesional than normal scalp.

This sample comprised CD4+ T cells sorted from blood, obtained at week 4, from a patient treated with tofacitinib. The chain is built from TRBV6-5 and TRBJ1-2, with D possibly being TRBD1 (6 bases). This TCR was sampled from a human donor with alopecia areata. The chain's CDR3 is CASSQTGIFGYTF. As DNA, the CDR3 is TGTGCCAGCAGTCAAACAGGGATTTTTGGCTACACCTTC.